Described below is a single T cell receptor beta chain sequence and its context. These data are taken from a study of T cell responses to AZD1222 COVID-19 vaccine. Here immunoSEQ multiplex PCR was the method, and the copy in TCRdb shows in-frame clones only, minus some. Altogether over 85,000 clones are present, 70% to 90% being singletons, with the ten largest covering about 15%. This CDR3 is built from 16 residues. The V and J ends lost 0 bases and 5 bases, in that order; junction bases with no gene match: 10. Germline V gene lookup returns CDR1 LGHNA and CDR2 YNFKEQ. The TCR originated in an adult who received the AZD1222 COVID-19 vaccine. Material: peripheral blood, obtained 28 days after the second AZD1222 dose. The chain carries TRBV4-2 and TRBJ2-7, with 7 bases aligning to TRBD2. In DNA, the CDR3 is TGTGCCAGCAGCCAAGACTGGCTCAGCGGGGCCGACGAGCAGTACTTC. Translating it yields CASSQDWLSGADEQYF.